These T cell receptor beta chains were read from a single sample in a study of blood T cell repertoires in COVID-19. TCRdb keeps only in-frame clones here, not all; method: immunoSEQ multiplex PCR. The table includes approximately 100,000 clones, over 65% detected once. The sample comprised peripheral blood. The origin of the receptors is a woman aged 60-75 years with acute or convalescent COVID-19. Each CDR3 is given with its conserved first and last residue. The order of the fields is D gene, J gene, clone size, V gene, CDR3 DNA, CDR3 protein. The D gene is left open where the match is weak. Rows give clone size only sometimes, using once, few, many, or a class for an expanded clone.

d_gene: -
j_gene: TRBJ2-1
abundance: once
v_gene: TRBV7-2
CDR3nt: TGTGCCAGCAGCTTAGCCTTAATCCAGTTCTTC
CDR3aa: CASSLALIQFF

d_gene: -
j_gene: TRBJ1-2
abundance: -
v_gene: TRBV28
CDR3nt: TGTGCCAGCAGTTTATTGACAGGCAGCCGCGGCTACACCTTC
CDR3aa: CASSLLTGSRGYTF

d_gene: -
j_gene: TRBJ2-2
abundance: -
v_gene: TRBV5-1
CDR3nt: TGCGCCAGCTCCCAGGGGGGAGTCGCCGGGGAGCTGTTTTTT
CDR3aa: CASSQGGVAGELFF

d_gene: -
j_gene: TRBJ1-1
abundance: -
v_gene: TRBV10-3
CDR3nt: TGTGCCATCAGCTCCAGGGTAGAGGCTGAAGCTTTCTTT
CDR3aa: CAISSRVEAEAFF

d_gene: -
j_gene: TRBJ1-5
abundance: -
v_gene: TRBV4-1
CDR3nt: TGCGCCAGCAGTACAGGGAACAATCAGCCCCAGCATTTT
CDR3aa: CASSTGNNQPQHF

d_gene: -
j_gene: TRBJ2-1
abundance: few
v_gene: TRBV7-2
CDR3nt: TGTGCCAGCAGACCCAGGGCAGCCCTGAACAATGAGCAGTTCTTC
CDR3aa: CASRPRAALNNEQFF

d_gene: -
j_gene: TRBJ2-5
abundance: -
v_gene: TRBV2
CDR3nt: TGTGCCAGCAGTGAATTAGTGGGGCCCCAAGAGACCCAGTACTTC
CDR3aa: CASSELVGPQETQYF

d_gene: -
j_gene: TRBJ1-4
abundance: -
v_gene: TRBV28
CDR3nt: TGTGCCAGCAGCCTCGTATCGGGTAATGAAAAACTGTTTTTT
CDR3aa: CASSLVSGNEKLFF

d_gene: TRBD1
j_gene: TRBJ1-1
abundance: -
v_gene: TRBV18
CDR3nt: TGTGCCAACTCACAAGGGACAGGGCGGAACACTGAAGCTTTCTTT
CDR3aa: CANSQGTGRNTEAFF

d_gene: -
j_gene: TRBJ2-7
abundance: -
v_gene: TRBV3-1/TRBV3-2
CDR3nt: TGTGCCAGCAGCCAGGGCCCAACCACCTACGAGCAGTACTTC
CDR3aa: CASSQGPTTYEQYF

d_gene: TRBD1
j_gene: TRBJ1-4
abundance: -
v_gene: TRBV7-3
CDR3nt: TGTGCCACCAACTCCCCGGGACAGCCGTACGACTGGGGTGAAAAACTGTTTTTT
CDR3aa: CATNSPGQPYDWGEKLFF

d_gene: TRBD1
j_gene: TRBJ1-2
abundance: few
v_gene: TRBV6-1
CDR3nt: TGTGCCAGCAGTGACCGACAGGGTAGGTCGAGCAACTATGGCTACACCTTC
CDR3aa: CASSDRQGRSSNYGYTF

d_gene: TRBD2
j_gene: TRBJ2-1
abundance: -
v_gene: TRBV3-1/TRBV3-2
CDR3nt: TGTGCCAGCAGGTCTCGGACTAGCGGGAGGGATGAGCAGTTCTTC
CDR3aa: CASRSRTSGRDEQFF

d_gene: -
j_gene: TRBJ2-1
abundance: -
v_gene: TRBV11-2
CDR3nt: TGTGCCAGCAGCTTAGGATGGGCGGGACCTGTCAATGAGCAGTTCTTC
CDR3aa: CASSLGWAGPVNEQFF

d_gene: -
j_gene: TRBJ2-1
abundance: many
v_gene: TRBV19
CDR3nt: TGTGCCAGTACGGCAGGCCCCCTGGGTGAGCAGTTCTTC
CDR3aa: CASTAGPLGEQFF

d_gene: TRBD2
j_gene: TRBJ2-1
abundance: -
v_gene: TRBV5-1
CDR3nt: TGCGCCAGCAGCGGATGGGGAGGGTTTGGGCCCAATGAGCAGTTCTTC
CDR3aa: CASSGWGGFGPNEQFF

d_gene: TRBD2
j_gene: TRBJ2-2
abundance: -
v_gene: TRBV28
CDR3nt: TGTGCCAGCAGTACCGGGACTAGCCTCACCGGGGAGCTGTTTTTT
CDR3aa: CASSTGTSLTGELFF

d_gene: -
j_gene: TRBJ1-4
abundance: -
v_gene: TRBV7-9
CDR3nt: TGTGCCAGCAGCCTCCTCAAGGGCGGGGGTAATGAAAAACTGTTTTTT
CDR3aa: CASSLLKGGGNEKLFF

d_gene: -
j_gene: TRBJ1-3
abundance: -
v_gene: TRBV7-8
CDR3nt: TGTGCCAGCGCGTCCGGAGCAGGGAGGGGAAACACCATATATTTT
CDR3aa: CASASGAGRGNTIYF

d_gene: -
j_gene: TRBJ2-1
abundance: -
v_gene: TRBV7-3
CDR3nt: TGTGCCAGCAGCTTAGGGGCCTCTGAGCAGTTCTTC
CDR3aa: CASSLGASEQFF

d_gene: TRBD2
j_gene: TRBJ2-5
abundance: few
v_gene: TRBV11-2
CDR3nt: TGTGCCAGCAGCACCGGACTAGCCCAAGAGACCCAGTACTTC
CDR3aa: CASSTGLAQETQYF

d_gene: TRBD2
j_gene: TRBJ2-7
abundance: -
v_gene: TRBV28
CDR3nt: TGTGCCAGCAGTTTGGGAGGGCAGGCCCGCCCCGAGCAGTACTTC
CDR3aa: CASSLGGQARPEQYF

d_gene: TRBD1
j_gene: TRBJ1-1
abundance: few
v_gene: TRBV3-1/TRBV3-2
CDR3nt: TGTGCCAGCAGCAGGACAGGGGGCATTGAAGCTTTCTTT
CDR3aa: CASSRTGGIEAFF

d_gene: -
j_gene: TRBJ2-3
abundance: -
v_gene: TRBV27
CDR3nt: TGTGCCAGCAGTTTACCGGGACTGGGGGCAGATACGCAGTATTTT
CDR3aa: CASSLPGLGADTQYF

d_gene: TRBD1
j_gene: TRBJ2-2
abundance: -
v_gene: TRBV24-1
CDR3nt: TGTGCCACCAGTGACCCCGGGACAGGGAACACCGGGGAGCTGTTTTTT
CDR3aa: CATSDPGTGNTGELFF

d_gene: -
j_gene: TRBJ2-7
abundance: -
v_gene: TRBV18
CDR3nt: TGTGCCAGCTCCGAGGTAGGCCAGGGGCTATACGAGCAGTACTTC
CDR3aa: CASSEVGQGLYEQYF

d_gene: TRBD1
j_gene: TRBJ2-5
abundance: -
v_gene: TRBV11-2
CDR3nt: TGTGCCAGCAGCTCGCAGGGGGCGTGGGAGACCCAGTACTTC
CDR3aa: CASSSQGAWETQYF

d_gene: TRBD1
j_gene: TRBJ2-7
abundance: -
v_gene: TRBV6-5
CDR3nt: TGTGCCAGCAGTCCCGGGACAGGGACGCTCGAGCAGTACTTC
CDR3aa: CASSPGTGTLEQYF

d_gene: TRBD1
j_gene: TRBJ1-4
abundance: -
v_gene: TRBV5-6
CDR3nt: TGTGCCAGCAGCTTGGGACAGGGAAATGAAAAACTGTTTTTT
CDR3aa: CASSLGQGNEKLFF

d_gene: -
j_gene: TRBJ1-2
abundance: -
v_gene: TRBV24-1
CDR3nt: TGTGCCACCAGTGATACCCTAAGAGGGCGCGGCTACACCTTC
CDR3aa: CATSDTLRGRGYTF

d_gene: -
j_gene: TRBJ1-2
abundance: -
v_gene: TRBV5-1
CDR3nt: TGCGCCAGCAGCTTGGAGGCAGGTGACAACTATGGCTACACCTTC
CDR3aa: CASSLEAGDNYGYTF

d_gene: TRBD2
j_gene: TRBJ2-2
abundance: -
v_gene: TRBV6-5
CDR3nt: TGTGCCAGCAGGGAGCGGGGGGGCCCCACCGGGGAGCTGTTTTTT
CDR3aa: CASRERGGPTGELFF

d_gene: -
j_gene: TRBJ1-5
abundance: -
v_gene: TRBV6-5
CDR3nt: TGTGCCAGCAGGGCGACAGGAGACAGCAATCAGCCCCAGCATTTT
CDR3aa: CASRATGDSNQPQHF

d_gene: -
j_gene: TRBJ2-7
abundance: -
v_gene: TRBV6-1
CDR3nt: TGTGCCAGCAGTGAAGCTCATGCCCCCCTGAGGTCCGGGGAGCAGTACTTC
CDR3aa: CASSEAHAPLRSGEQYF

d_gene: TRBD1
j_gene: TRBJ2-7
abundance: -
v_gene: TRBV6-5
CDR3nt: TGTGCCAGCAGTAACAGGGGCTACGAGCAGTACTTC
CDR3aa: CASSNRGYEQYF

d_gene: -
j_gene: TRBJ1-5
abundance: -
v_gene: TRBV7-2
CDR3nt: TGTGCCAGCAGCTCGACATGGGAGGCCAGCAATCAGCCCCAGCATTTT
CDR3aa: CASSSTWEASNQPQHF

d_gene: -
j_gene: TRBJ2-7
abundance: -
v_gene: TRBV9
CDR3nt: TGTGCCAGCAGCGTAGGCGGGGATCCAATCCACGAGCAGTACTTC
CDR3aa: CASSVGGDPIHEQYF

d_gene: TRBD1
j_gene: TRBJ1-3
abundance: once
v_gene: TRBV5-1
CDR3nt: TGCGCCAGCAGCTGGTCCGGGACAGGGTCGGGTGGAAACACCATATATTTT
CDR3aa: CASSWSGTGSGGNTIYF

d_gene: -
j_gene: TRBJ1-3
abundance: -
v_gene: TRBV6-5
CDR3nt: TGTGCCAGCAGTTACGAGAGCTCTGGAAACACCATATATTTT
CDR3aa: CASSYESSGNTIYF

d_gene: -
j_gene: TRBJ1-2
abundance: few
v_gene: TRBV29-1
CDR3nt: TGCAGCGTTGCTTACGGGGTAGCCGGCTACACCTTC
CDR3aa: CSVAYGVAGYTF

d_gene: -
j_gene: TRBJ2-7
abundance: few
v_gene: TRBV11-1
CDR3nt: TGTGCCAGCGCTGAACGGGGGTACGAGCAGTACTTC
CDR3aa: CASAERGYEQYF

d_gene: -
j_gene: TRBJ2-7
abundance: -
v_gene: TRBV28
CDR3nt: TGTGCCAGCAGTTTGGAGCGGTTCCCTGGCGAGCAGTACTTC
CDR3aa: CASSLERFPGEQYF

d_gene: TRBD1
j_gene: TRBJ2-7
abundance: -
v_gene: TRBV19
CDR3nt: TGTGCCAGTAGTACGACAGGGGGCAATGAGCAGTACTTC
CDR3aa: CASSTTGGNEQYF

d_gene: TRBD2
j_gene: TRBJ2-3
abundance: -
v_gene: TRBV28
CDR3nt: TGTGCCAGCGGGCGAGCGGGAGAGGTGACAGATACGCAGTATTTT
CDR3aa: CASGRAGEVTDTQYF

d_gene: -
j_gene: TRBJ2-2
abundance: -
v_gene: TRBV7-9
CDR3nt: TGTGCCAGCAGCCCTCGGAGTTTCGTGGACACCGGGGAGCTGTTTTTT
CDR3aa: CASSPRSFVDTGELFF

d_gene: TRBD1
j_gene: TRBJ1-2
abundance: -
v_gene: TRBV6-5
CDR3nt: TGTGCCAGCAGTCAAACAGGGGATGGCTACACCTTC
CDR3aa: CASSQTGDGYTF

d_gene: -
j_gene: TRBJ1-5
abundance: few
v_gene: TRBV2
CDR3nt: TGTGCCAGCAGTAAACAGGGATTCAATCAGCCCCAGCATTTT
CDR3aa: CASSKQGFNQPQHF

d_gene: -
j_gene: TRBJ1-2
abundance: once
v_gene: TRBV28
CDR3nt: TGTGCCAGCAGCTTGGCCGGGACTTATGGCTACACCTTC
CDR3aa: CASSLAGTYGYTF

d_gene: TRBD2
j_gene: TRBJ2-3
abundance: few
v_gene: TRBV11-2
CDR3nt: TGTGCCAGCAGCTCAACTAGCGGGAGAAGGAGAACAGATACGCAGTATTTT
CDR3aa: CASSSTSGRRRTDTQYF

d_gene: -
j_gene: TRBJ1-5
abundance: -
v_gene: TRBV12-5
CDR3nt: TGTGCTAGCGAGGGATCTGGTGGCAATCAGCCCCAGCATTTT
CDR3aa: CASEGSGGNQPQHF

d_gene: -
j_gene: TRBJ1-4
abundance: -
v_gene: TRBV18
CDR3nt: TGTGCCAGCTCACCAGCGGGGTGGCGTGAAAAACTGTTTTTT
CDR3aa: CASSPAGWREKLFF

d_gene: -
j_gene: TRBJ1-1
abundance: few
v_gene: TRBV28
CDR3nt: TGTGCCAGCAGCCCAGGGGTGAACACTGAAGCTTTCTTT
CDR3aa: CASSPGVNTEAFF

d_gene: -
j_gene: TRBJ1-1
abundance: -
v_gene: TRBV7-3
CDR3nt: TGTGCCAGCAGCCCTACAGGGAAGCATAGCACTGAAGCTTTCTTT
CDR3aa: CASSPTGKHSTEAFF

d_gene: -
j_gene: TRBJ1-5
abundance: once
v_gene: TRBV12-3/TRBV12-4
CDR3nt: TGTGCCAGCAGTTTATTTCTAGATCAGCCCCAGCATTTT
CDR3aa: CASSLFLDQPQHF

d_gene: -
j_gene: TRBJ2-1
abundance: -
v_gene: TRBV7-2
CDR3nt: TGTGCCAGCAGCATAAGCTTAAGCTCCTACAATGAGCAGTTCTTC
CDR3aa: CASSISLSSYNEQFF